These 17 T cell receptor beta chains came from one sample sequenced in a study of cytomegalovirus exposure and HLA in healthy donors. The PCR ran on 60 Vbeta and 13 Jbeta primers. The assay was immunoSEQ multiplex PCR, and TCRdb's table has in-frame clones only and misses some. In the table there are over 150,000 clones, 75% of which are singletons. Sample: PBMCs. The receptors stem from a male donor in good health and CMV-seronegative.

The chain has TRBV10-3 and TRBJ1-5; 8 bases align to TRBD1. The V segment lost 0 bases and the J segment 4 bases; nucleotides outside the gene matches: 14. Germline-derived CDR1 and CDR2 are ENHRY and SYGVKD. This CDR3 contains 19 residues. DNA for the CDR3: TGTGCCATCAGTGAGTCTGCGATAAAACAGGGGGGTTTGAATCAGCCCCAGCATTTT. This encodes CAISESAIKQGGLNQPQHF.

This chain joins TRBV10-3 and TRBJ2-7; 9 bases match TRBD2. The germline V gene encodes CDR1 ENHRY and CDR2 SYGVKD. Unmatched junction bases numbered 9, after V lost 1 base and J lost 5 bases. The CDR3 contains 16 residues. The CDR3, as DNA: TGTGCCATCAGTGAGTATCTGCGGGAGGGCCGCCACGAGCAGTACTTC. Its protein is CAISEYLREGRHEQYF.

V and J are TRBV2 and TRBJ2-2; a possible D gene is TRBD2 (5 bases). The CDR3 extends over 14 amino acids. Germline CDR1 SNHLY, CDR2 FYNNEI. The ends were cut back, 3 bases at V and 10 bases at J, with 15 bases in the middle. The CDR3 nucleotides read TGTGCCAGCAGTGAGAGAGGTCCCCGGGAGGAGCTGTTTTTT. Translating gives CASSERGPREELFF. Drawing the rest from reference TRBV2 and TRBJ2-2, the complete variable domain is EPEVTQTPSHQVTQMGQEVILRCVPISNHLYFYWYRQILGQKVEFLVSFYNNEISEKSEIFDDQFSVERPDGSNFTLKIRSTKLEDSAMYFCASSERGPREELFFGEGSRLTVL.

V is TRBV2 and J is TRBJ2-1; the match to TRBD1 covers 7 bases. Germline values: CDR1 SNHLY, CDR2 FYNNEI. The CDR3 extends over 15 amino acids. Trimming at V came to 6 bases and at J to 0 bases, leaving 5 bases not matched to a gene. CDR3 DNA: TGTGCCAGCAGGTTAGGGGACAGCTCCTACAATGAGCAGTTCTTC. This sequence encodes CASRLGDSSYNEQFF.

J is TRBJ2-2 and V is TRBV9, with a tentative D call TRBD2 (5 bases). Germline V CDR1 and CDR2: SGDLS, YYNGEE. Trimming left V 2 bases short and J 7 bases short, with 15 bases between. CDR3 length: 15 amino acids. DNA of the CDR3: TGTGCCAGCAGCGTTCGAGGGCGGCCCGGCGGGGAGCTGTTTTTT. It translates to CASSVRGRPGGELFF.

This chain links TRBV5-4 with TRBJ2-7, with TRBD2 matching over 9 bases. The germline CDR1 and CDR2 sequences are SGHNT and YYREEE (reference sequence). This CDR3 has 15 amino acids. Germline trimming cut 3 bases from V and 6 bases from J; bases unmatched to any gene: 10. The CDR3 nucleotides are TGTGCCAGCAGCTCCCTTAGCGGGAGCCCGCCCGAGCAGTACTTC. It translates to CASSSLSGSPPEQYF.

CDR3 protein: CASSLIQGAGELFF. Written as DNA, the CDR3 is TGTGCCAGCAGTTTAATCCAGGGGGCCGGGGAGCTGTTTTTT. V gene TRBV28 combines with J gene TRBJ2-2; 7 positions agree with TRBD1. V was clipped by 2 bases and J by 6 bases; unmatched bases: 3. The CDR3 has 14 amino acids. Germline values: CDR1 MDHEN, CDR2 SYDVKM. Full variable domain (missing parts from reference TRBV28 and TRBJ2-2): DVKVTQSSRYLVKRTGEKVFLECVQDMDHENMFWYRQDPGLGLRLIYFSYDVKMKEKGDIPEGYSVSREKKERFSLILESASTNQTSMYLCASSLIQGAGELFFGEGSRLTVL.

This CDR3 reads CASSVGGGRGLADTQYF. For the CDR3, the DNA is TGTGCCAGCAGCGTAGGGGGCGGGAGGGGGTTAGCAGATACGCAGTATTTT. The V and J genes are TRBV9 and TRBJ2-3, with 9 bases fitting TRBD2. After removal of 0 bases from V and 4 bases from J, the junction contained 9 bases not matched to a gene. This CDR3 is built from 17 residues. CDR1 is SGDLS, CDR2 YYNGEE, per germline.

The chain recombines TRBV23-1 with TRBJ2-7, with 9 bases matching TRBD1. TRBV23-1 is an open reading frame whose function is uncertain. This CDR3 is built from 14 residues. V shed 4 bases and J 8 bases; nucleotides not matched to a gene: 9. The CDR3 DNA reads as TGCGCCAGCAGTCCACCGGGACAGGGTAGGAAGCAGTACTTC. It yields the protein CASSPPGQGRKQYF.

A single count supports this clone. The chain carries TRBV2 and TRBJ1-6; possibly TRBD1 for D (5 bases). The V and J ends lost 0 bases and 10 bases respectively, with 7 bases between them. Germline CDR1 and CDR2: SNHLY and FYNNEI. The CDR3 runs 13 residues. The CDR3 sequence: CASSEAWTSPLHF. DNA of the CDR3: TGTGCCAGCAGTGAAGCGTGGACATCACCCCTCCACTTT.

V and J are TRBV28 and TRBJ2-7; 9 positions agree with TRBD2. CDR3 length: 20 residues. Germline V gives CDR1 MDHEN, CDR2 SYDVKM. The ends lost 5 bases at V and 0 bases at J; junction bases unmatched: 20. The CDR3 is CASSRTLGGSSGRSSYEQYF. The CDR3 DNA reads TGTGCCAGCAGTCGCACCCTCGGTGGGAGTAGCGGGAGAAGCTCCTACGAGCAGTACTTC. The variable domain in full, with the rest retrieved from reference TRBV28 and TRBJ2-7, is DVKVTQSSRYLVKRTGEKVFLECVQDMDHENMFWYRQDPGLGLRLIYFSYDVKMKEKGDIPEGYSVSREKKERFSLILESASTNQTSMYLCASSRTLGGSSGRSSYEQYFGPGTRLTVT.

Only one count was recorded for this clone. V is TRBV4-3 and J is TRBJ1-1, with TRBD1 matching 12 bases. V lost 4 bases, J lost 4 bases, and 10 bases stayed unmatched. CDR1 LGHNA and CDR2 YSLEER come from the germline V gene. This CDR3 is 17 amino acids long. The CDR3 region has the DNA TGCGCCAGCAGCCCTGGGACAGGGGGCACAGGGGTCACTGAAGCTTTCTTT. It specifies CASSPGTGGTGVTEAFF.

V gene TRBV2 combines with J gene TRBJ1-6; TRBD1 is a possible D gene (5 bases). Per germline, CDR1 SNHLY and CDR2 FYNNEI. With 4 bases removed from V and 10 bases from J, the gap between germline ends came to 11 bases. The CDR3 has 13 amino acids. As DNA, the CDR3 is TGTGCCAGCAGTGGGCAGGGCGGCTCACCCCTCCACTTT. Its protein product is CASSGQGGSPLHF.

In its sample, this clone was seen once. The chain combines TRBV7-8 with TRBJ2-1, with TRBD1 identical over 8 bases. V gave up 3 bases and J gave up 8 bases; unmatched junction bases: 9. Germline V gene sequence: CDR1 SGHVS, CDR2 FQNEAQ. This CDR3 contains 15 residues. CDR3 region: CASSLITGGRYEQFF. DNA of the CDR3: TGTGCCAGCAGCTTGATCACAGGGGGAAGGTATGAGCAGTTCTTC.

Comments on this clone: Its ends do not fully match the called genes, so a read error is possible. The chain couples TRBV7-9 to TRBJ2-7; possibly TRBD2 for D (6 bases). The CDR3 runs 12 residues. The germline V gene has CDR1 SEHNR and CDR2 FQNEAQ (reference sequence). The CDR3 reads CSSSHGGLEQYF. The CDR3 nucleotides read TGTTCCAGCAGTCACGGAGGGCTCGAGCAGTACTTC.

Turning to this clone: Additional DNA sequences in this sample encode the identical CDR3. The chain combines TRBV7-3 with TRBJ1-1; 9 bases are a match to TRBD1. This CDR3 contains 13 residues. CDR1 and CDR2 (germline): SGHTA, FQGTGA. After removal of 3 bases from V and 4 bases from J, the junction contained 0 bases not matched to a gene. The CDR3 coding sequence is TGTGCCAGCAGCTTGACAGGGGGCACTGAAGCTTTCTTT. Its protein is CASSLTGGTEAFF.

The CDR3 bases are TGTGCCAGCAGCTTTGTCTCGCGGCCCCAGCATTTT. It encodes CASSFVSRPQHF. J is TRBJ1-5 and V is TRBV7-8, with D unclear. Trimming left V 3 bases short and J 9 bases short, with 9 bases between. Germline V lookup: CDR1 SGHVS, CDR2 FQNEAQ. The CDR3 length is 12 residues.